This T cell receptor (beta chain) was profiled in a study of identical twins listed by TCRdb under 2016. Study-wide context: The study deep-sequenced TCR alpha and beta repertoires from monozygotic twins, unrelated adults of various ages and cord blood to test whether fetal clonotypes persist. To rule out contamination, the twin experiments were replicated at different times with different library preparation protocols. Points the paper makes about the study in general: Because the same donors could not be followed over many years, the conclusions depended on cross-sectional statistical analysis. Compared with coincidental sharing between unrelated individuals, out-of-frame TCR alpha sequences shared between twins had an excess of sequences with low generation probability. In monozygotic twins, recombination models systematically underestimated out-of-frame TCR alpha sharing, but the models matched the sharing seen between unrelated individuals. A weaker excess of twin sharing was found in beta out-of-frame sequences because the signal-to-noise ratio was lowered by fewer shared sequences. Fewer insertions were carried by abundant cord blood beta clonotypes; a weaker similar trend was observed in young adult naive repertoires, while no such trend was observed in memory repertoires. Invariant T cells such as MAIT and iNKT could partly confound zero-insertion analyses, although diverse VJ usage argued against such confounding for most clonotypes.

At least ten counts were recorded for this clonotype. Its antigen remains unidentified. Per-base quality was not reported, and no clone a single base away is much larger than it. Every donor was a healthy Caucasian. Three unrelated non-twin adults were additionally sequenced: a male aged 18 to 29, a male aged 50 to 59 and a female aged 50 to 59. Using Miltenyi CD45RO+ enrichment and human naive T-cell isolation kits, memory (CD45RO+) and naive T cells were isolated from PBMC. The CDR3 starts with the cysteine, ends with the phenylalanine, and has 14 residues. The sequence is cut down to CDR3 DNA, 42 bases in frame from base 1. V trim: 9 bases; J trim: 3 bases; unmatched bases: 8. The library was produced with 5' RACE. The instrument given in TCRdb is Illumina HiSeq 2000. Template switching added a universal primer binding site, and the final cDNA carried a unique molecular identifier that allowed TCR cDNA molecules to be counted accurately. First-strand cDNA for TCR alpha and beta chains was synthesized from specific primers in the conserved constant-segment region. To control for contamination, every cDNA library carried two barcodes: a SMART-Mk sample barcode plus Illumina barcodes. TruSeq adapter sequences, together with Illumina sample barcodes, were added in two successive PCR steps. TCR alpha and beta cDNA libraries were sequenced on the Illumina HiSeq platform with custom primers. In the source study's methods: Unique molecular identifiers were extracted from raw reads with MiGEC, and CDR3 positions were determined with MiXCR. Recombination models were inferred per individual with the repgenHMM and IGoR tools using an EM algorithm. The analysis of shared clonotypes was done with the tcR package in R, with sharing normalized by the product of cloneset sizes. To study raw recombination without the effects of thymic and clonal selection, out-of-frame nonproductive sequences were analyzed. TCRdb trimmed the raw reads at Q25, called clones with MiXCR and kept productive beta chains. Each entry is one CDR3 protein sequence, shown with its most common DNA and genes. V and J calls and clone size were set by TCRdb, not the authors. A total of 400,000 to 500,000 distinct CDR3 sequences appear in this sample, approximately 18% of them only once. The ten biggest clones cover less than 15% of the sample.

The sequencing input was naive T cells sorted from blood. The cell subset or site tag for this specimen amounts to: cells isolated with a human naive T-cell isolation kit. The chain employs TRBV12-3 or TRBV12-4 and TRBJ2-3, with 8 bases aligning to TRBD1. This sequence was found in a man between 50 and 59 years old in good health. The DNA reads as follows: TGTGCCAGTTTGGGGCAGGGGGCAACAGATACGCAGTATTTT. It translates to CASLGQGATDTQYF.